The next 18 T cell receptor beta chains were all read from a single sample in a study of Graves' ophthalmopathy and Graves' hyperthyroidism. The authors amplified TCR beta CDR3 regions, and they did so from RNA transcripts for repertoire sequencing. The library came from an HTBI-primed first-round RT-PCR and a second-round multiplex PCR. TCRdb processed the multiplex PCR reads anew with MiXCR; each CDR3 protein has one entry. The sample lists almost 400,000 distinct CDR3 sequences, around 17% occurring once. Material: peripheral blood. Receptors originate from a woman under 30 with Graves' ophthalmopathy.

The chain has TRBV28 and TRBJ1-6, with TRBD1 matching 9 bases. The V and J ends lost 5 bases and 8 bases, in that order; junction bases with no gene match: 10. The germline gives CDR1 MDHEN, CDR2 SYDVKM. The CDR3 has 16 amino acids. The CDR3 DNA follows: TGTGCCAGCAGTCCACAGGACAGGGGCAGGGATTCACCCCTCCACTTT. Its protein is CASSPQDRGRDSPLHF.

This sequence joins TRBV20-1 and TRBJ2-5, with D unclear. CDR3 length equals 11 residues. V was clipped by 3 bases and J by 2 bases, with 4 bases between them. CDR1 and CDR2 from the germline V gene are DFQATT and SNEGSKA (reference sequence). CDR3 DNA: TGCAGTGCTAGGCGTCAAGAGACCCAGTACTTC. This gives the protein CSARRQETQYF.

This clonotype was picked up a small number of times. The DNA for the CDR3 is TGTGCCAGCTCACCACCATGGGAGGGGGTTCCCTACGAGCAGTACTTC. Translating it yields CASSPPWEGVPYEQYF. The chain combines TRBV18 with TRBJ2-7, with D maybe TRBD2 (7 bases). Trimming took off 0 bases at V and 2 bases at J, with 14 bases between the two ends. The V gene's germline CDR1 is KGHSH and CDR2 LQKENI. This CDR3 contains 16 residues. The full variable domain, with the rest looked up from reference TRBV18 and TRBJ2-7, is NAGVMQNPRHLVRRRGQEARLRCSPMKGHSHVYWYRQLPEEGLKFMVYLQKENIIDESGMPKERFSAEFPKEGPSILRIQQVVRGDSAAYFCASSPPWEGVPYEQYFGPGTRLTVT.

This clonotype came up many times. The chain is built from TRBV7-8 and TRBJ2-7; 11 bases are a match to TRBD2. Trimming at V came to 5 bases and at J to 3 bases, leaving 12 bases not matched to a gene. The CDR3 runs to 17 residues. Germline lookup yields CDR1 SGHVS and CDR2 FQNEAQ. CDR3: CASSDRLAGIGFYEQYF. The CDR3 region has the DNA TGTGCCAGCAGCGATAGACTAGCGGGGATCGGTTTCTACGAGCAGTACTTC.

This clonotype was recorded many times. This chain connects TRBV20-1 to TRBJ2-2; D may be TRBD1 (6 bases). V lost 1 base and J lost 5, with 8 bases in between. The CDR3 extends over 13 amino acids. The germline V gene has CDR1 DFQATT and CDR2 SNEGSKA (reference sequence). The CDR3 here is CSARGQGTGELFF. In DNA form, the CDR3 reads TGCAGTGCTAGAGGCCAGGGGACCGGGGAGCTGTTTTTT.

The table lists this clonotype with a few counts. The chain combines TRBV3-1 with TRBJ2-7; 8 bases match TRBD1. J lost 0 bases, V lost 4 bases, and 8 bases had no gene match. Germline lookup yields CDR1 LGHDT and CDR2 YNNKEL (reference sequence). The CDR3 is 16 amino acids. CDR3 region: CASSPWTGKASYEQYF. In DNA form, the CDR3 reads TGTGCCAGCAGCCCTTGGACAGGGAAGGCCTCCTACGAGCAGTACTTC.

The chain couples TRBV7-2 to TRBJ2-7; D is perhaps TRBD1 (5 bases). The CDR3 has 14 residues. Germline assignment: CDR1 SGHTA and CDR2 FQGNSA. Trimming removed 3 bases from V and 3 bases from J, with 12 bases in between. The DNA of the CDR3 is TGTGCCAGCAGCTTTAGCAGGGATGGCTACGAGCAGTACTTC. Amino acids: CASSFSRDGYEQYF.

This clonotype was seen many times. The rearrangement links TRBV27 to TRBJ1-6; 10 positions agree with TRBD1. V was clipped by 3 bases and J by 1 base; unmatched bases: 9. This CDR3 is 19 amino acids long. Germline loops: CDR1 MNHEY, CDR2 SMNVEV (reference sequence). The CDR3 region has the DNA TGTGCCAGCAGTTTTGTTCCTGGACAGGGGGAGTCCTATAATTCACCCCTCCACTTT. Protein product: CASSFVPGQGESYNSPLHF.

This clonotype was observed at least ten times. This sequence joins TRBV30 and TRBJ2-7; the D is unclear. This CDR3 comprises 12 residues. CDR1 is GTSNPN and CDR2 is SVGIG in the germline V gene (reference sequence). Trimming took off 2 bases at V and 4 bases at J, with 9 bases between the two ends. This chain's CDR3 is CAWSKDGYEQYF. The CDR3 region has the DNA TGTGCCTGGAGTAAGGACGGGTACGAGCAGTACTTC. Filled out from reference TRBV30 and TRBJ2-7, the complete variable domain reads SQTIHQWPATLVQPVGSPLSLECTVEGTSNPNLYWYRQAAGRGLQLLFYSVGIGQISSEVPQNLSASRPQDRQFILSSKKLLLSDSGFYLCAWSKDGYEQYFGPGTRLTVT.

The table lists this clonotype with many counts. This rearrangement joins TRBV7-2 to TRBJ2-5, with 7 bases lining up with TRBD2. This CDR3 spans 14 amino acids. The ends lost 1 base at V and 7 bases at J; junction bases unmatched: 6. In germline, CDR1 is SGHTA, CDR2 FQGNSA. The CDR3 region is CASSLVPSGGTQYF. The CDR3 DNA reads as TGTGCCAGCAGCTTAGTCCCCTCGGGGGGGACCCAGTACTTC. Supplemented by reference TRBV7-2 and TRBJ2-5, the full variable domain reads GAGVSQSPSNKVTEKGKDVELRCDPISGHTALYWYRQSLGQGLEFLIYFQGNSAPDKSGLPSDRFSAERTGGSVSTLTIQRTQQEDSAVYLCASSLVPSGGTQYFGPGTRLLVL.

This clonotype was seen ten or more times. The V gene is TRBV7-2, the J gene TRBJ2-2; D gene unclear. The V gene lost 5 bases and the J gene lost 5 bases, with 15 bases spanning the gap. This CDR3 is built from 15 residues. Germline V CDR1 and CDR2: SGHTA, FQGNSA. CDR3 nucleotides: TGTGCCAGCAGCGCCTCGACCGTCCAGACCGGGGAGCTGTTTTTT. Translating gives CASSASTVQTGELFF.

This clonotype was found many times. CDR3 sequence reads: CSAAQPSLRETQYF. The CDR3 bases are TGCAGCGCGGCCCAGCCCAGTCTGAGGGAGACCCAGTACTTC. V gene TRBV29-1 combines with J gene TRBJ2-5; D remains ambiguous. The germline V gene encodes CDR1 SQVTM and CDR2 ANQGSEA. This CDR3 is 14 amino acids long. The V end lost 7 bases, the J end lost 5 bases, and 20 bases lay between the germline ends.

This clonotype was counted a single time. This rearrangement joins TRBV7-9 to TRBJ1-2; D is unresolved. The CDR3 contains 13 residues. Germline V gene lookup returns CDR1 SEHNR and CDR2 FQNEAQ (reference sequence). V shed 4 bases and J shed 7 bases, with 13 bases lying between them. CDR3 DNA sequence: TGTGCCAGCAGCTCCTTCCGACGCGGTGGCTACACCTTC. Translating it yields CASSSFRRGGYTF.

This clonotype was counted at least ten times. This chain connects TRBV4-3 to TRBJ2-7, with TRBD2 matching 9 bases. V trimming: 0 bases; J trimming: 0 bases; junction bases outside the gene matches: 6. The CDR3 length is 17 residues. Per the germline V gene, CDR1 is LGHNA and CDR2 is YSLEER. CDR3 sequence (DNA): TGCGCCAGCAGCCAAGATCCCAGCGGGAGGTTCTCCTACGAGCAGTACTTC. This sequence encodes CASSQDPSGRFSYEQYF.

This clonotype was seen ten or more times. The V gene is TRBV10-3, the J gene TRBJ1-2, with 7 bases fitting TRBD1. The CDR3 runs to 14 residues. CDR1 and CDR2 from the germline V gene are ENHRY and SYGVKD. V dropped 6 bases and J dropped 1; count of bases not matched to a gene: 5. The CDR3 sequence: CAISTTGSNYGYTF. In nucleotides, the CDR3 is TGTGCCATCAGCACGACAGGGAGTAACTATGGCTACACCTTC.

This clonotype has at least ten counts. The rearrangement uses TRBV28 and TRBJ2-7; TRBD2 might be the D (5 bases). The CDR3 is 14 residues long. V lost 1 base to trimming and J lost 3 bases, with 10 bases between them. Looked up from germline, CDR1 is MDHEN and CDR2 is SYDVKM. CDR3 bases: TGTGCCAGCAGTTTATTGCCGGGGTTCTACGAGCAGTACTTC. As protein: CASSLLPGFYEQYF.

This clonotype was recorded many times. The chain uses TRBV24-1 and TRBJ2-7, with D hard to call. Germline V CDR1 and CDR2: KGHDR, SFDVKD. The CDR3 totals 13 residues. V was trimmed by 6 bases and J by 0 bases, leaving 8 bases between them. The CDR3 reads CATSPAFSYEQYF. CDR3 nucleotides: TGTGCCACCAGTCCAGCATTCTCCTACGAGCAGTACTTC.

This clonotype was counted at least ten times. This chain links TRBV20-1 with TRBJ2-7, with D possibly matching TRBD2 (6 bases). In germline, CDR1 is DFQATT, CDR2 SNEGSKA (reference sequence). The CDR3 sequence is 16 residues long. V gave up 1 base and J gave up 0 bases, with 16 bases separating them. CDR3 in DNA: TGCAGTGCTAGAGGGGGAGGCGCGAATCCCTCCTACGAGCAGTACTTC. Its translation: CSARGGGANPSYEQYF.